Each of the 12 T cell receptor beta chains below was sequenced from the same sample in a study of naive and memory T cell subsets. Both TRBC1 and TRBC2 were covered by a beta constant-region primer of two equimolar oligonucleotides. Nested alpha and beta constant-region primers with the SP2 primer drove four PCR rounds on ligated cDNA. TCRdb itself ran the UMI-ligation and nested PCR reads through MiXCR, one entry per CDR3 protein. This sample has 140,000 to 150,000 distinct CDR3 sequences, with 22% found just once. Findings and caveats of the study: Possibly reflecting memory cells re-expressing CD45RA, a few larger clonotypes occurred in naive repertoires, especially CD8.

These receptors lack a known antigen. The sample taken for sequencing was naive CD4+ T cells from blood. These receptors all come from a human donor in good health.

The rearrangement uses TRBV14 and TRBJ2-1; tentatively, D is TRBD2 (6 bases). The CDR3 totals 16 residues. Per the germline V gene, CDR1 is SGHDN and CDR2 is FVKESK. V was pared by 4 bases and J by 2 bases, with 15 bases between. CDR3 in DNA: TGTGCCAGCAGCCTGACGTTGGGAGGTGCCTACAATGAGCAGTTCTTC. Translation: CASSLTLGGAYNEQFF.

The chain links TRBV29-1 to TRBJ1-1, with a weak D call TRBD1 (5 bases). The ends were cut back, 3 bases at V and 4 bases at J, with 21 bases in the middle. Germline V lookup: CDR1 SQVTM, CDR2 ANQGSEA. The CDR3 loop spans 16 amino acids. CDR3 sequence: CSVERMGREAGTEAFF. The CDR3 DNA reads TGCAGCGTTGAGAGAATGGGCAGGGAGGCGGGCACTGAAGCTTTCTTT.

The chain employs TRBV5-1 and TRBJ1-1; D unclear. The germline V gene has CDR1 SGHRS and CDR2 YFSETQ. This CDR3 has 17 amino acids. V lost 0 bases, J lost 3 bases, and 18 bases lay in between. The CDR3 bases are TGCGCCAGCAGCTTGGGACATCTCGGTATCCTGGACACTGAAGCTTTCTTT. Residues: CASSLGHLGILDTEAFF.

There are a few counts of this clonotype. V is TRBV12-3 or TRBV12-4 and J is TRBJ2-7; possible D gene TRBD1, 6 bases. The CDR3 has 14 residues. Trimming removed 2 bases from V and 6 bases from J, with 14 bases in between. The CDR3 protein is CASSLYRQGSEQYF. The CDR3 DNA reads TGTGCCAGCAGTTTATACCGCCAGGGGTCCGAGCAGTACTTC.

The table lists this clonotype with a few counts. The V call is TRBV6-5, the J call TRBJ2-7; either TRBD1 or TRBD2 may supply D (6 bases each). The CDR3 has 14 amino acids. V lost 4 bases and J lost 4, with 14 bases in between. Germline CDR1 is MNHEY and CDR2 is SVGAGI. CDR3 region: CASSSFGGGYEQYF. The CDR3 region has the DNA TGTGCCAGCAGTTCTTTCGGGGGCGGGTACGAGCAGTACTTC.

The J gene is TRBJ2-7, the V gene TRBV20-1; no definite D call. This CDR3 comprises 13 residues. V lost 1 base, J lost 3 bases, and 10 bases lay in between. Germline V gene lookup returns CDR1 DFQATT and CDR2 SNEGSKA (reference sequence). CDR3 protein: CSARVPGLYEQYF. Written as DNA, the CDR3 is TGCAGTGCTAGAGTTCCGGGTCTCTACGAGCAGTACTTC.

This clonotype was found a few times. This chain uses TRBV5-1 with TRBJ1-1; D is uncertain. The germline gives CDR1 SGHRS, CDR2 YFSETQ. This CDR3 comprises 15 residues. V gave up 7 bases and J gave up 6 bases, with 22 bases separating them. The CDR3: CASRPTTVEVAEAFF. CDR3 DNA sequence: TGCGCCAGCCGACCAACGACGGTTGAGGTAGCTGAAGCTTTCTTT.

Many counts were recorded for this clonotype. The chain employs TRBV4-2 and TRBJ2-4; D possibly corresponds to TRBD1 (5 bases). The V gene's germline CDR1 is LGHNA and CDR2 YNFKEQ. V shed 2 bases and J shed 3 bases, with 14 bases lying between them. CDR3 length: 16 amino acids. The CDR3 spells CASSQPDSPDKNIQYF. The CDR3 DNA is TGTGCCAGCAGCCAACCCGACAGTCCGGACAAAAACATTCAGTACTTC.

This clonotype was seen only a few times. This chain connects TRBV9 to TRBJ2-1; 9 bases map to TRBD1. CDR3 size: 16 residues. Trimming cost V 3 bases and J 9 bases; bases outside gene matches: 13. Germline V gives CDR1 SGDLS, CDR2 YYNGEE. The CDR3 loop is CASSADRGGSSGEQFF. The CDR3 bases are TGTGCCAGCAGCGCGGACAGGGGAGGTAGTAGCGGTGAGCAGTTCTTC.

The J gene is TRBJ2-3, the V gene TRBV20-1; D gene unclear. The ends were cut back, 3 bases at V and 0 bases at J, with 10 bases in the middle. From germline, CDR1 is DFQATT and CDR2 SNEGSKA (reference sequence). This CDR3 contains 14 residues. DNA of the CDR3: TGCAGTGCTAGGCGTGACGCTAGCACAGATACGCAGTATTTT. Its translation: CSARRDASTDTQYF.

This clonotype has a count of ten or more. The V gene is TRBV5-1, the J gene TRBJ2-4; D gene ambiguous. V was cut by 2 bases and J by 0 bases, with 6 bases left in between. This CDR3 spans 14 amino acids. The germline CDR1 and CDR2 sequences are SGHRS and YFSETQ. CDR3 loop: CASSFDEAKNIQYF. CDR3 coding DNA: TGCGCCAGCAGCTTCGATGAAGCCAAAAACATTCAGTACTTC.

This chain connects TRBV2 to TRBJ1-5; weak D call: TRBD1 (5 bases). Trimming stripped 5 bases from V and 4 bases from J, with 9 bases between. CDR3 length equals 13 residues. Germline values: CDR1 SNHLY, CDR2 FYNNEI. The CDR3: CASSMGGNQPQHF. CDR3 bases: TGTGCCAGCAGTATGGGGGGTAATCAGCCCCAGCATTTT.